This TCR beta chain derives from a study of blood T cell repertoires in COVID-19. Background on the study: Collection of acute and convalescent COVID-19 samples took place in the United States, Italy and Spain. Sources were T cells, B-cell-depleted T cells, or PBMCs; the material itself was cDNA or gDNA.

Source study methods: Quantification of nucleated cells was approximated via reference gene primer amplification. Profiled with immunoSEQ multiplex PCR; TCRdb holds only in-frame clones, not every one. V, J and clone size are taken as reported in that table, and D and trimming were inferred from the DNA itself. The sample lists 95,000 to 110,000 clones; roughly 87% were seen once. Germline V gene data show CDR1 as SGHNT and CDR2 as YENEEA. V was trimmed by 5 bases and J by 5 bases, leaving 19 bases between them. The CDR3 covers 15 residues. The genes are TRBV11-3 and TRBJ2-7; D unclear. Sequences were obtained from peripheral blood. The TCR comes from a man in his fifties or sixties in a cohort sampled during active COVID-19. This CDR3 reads CASSTPASIFHEQYF. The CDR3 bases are TGTGCCAGCAGCACCCCGGCTAGTATCTTCCACGAGCAGTACTTC.